This T cell receptor (beta chain) was sequenced for a study of blood T cell repertoires in COVID-19. Across the study: PBMCs, B-cell-depleted T cells, or T cells were the source of the cDNA or gDNA that made up the material.

Source study methods: Nucleated cell number was recorded as an estimate derived from reference gene primer amplification. Sequencing was performed with immunoSEQ multiplex PCR; in TCRdb, only in-frame clones are kept and a portion is missing. The D gene and trimming were derived from the DNA, and the V and J assignments and clone size from that table. The data contain around 100,000 clones, about 88% of them singletons. Sample: peripheral blood. The clonotype was recovered from a woman in her sixties or seventies who had recovered from COVID-19.

The DNA for the CDR3 is TGTGCCAGCAGCCCCGGACTAGCGGGAGGCCTCAATGAGCAGTTCTTC. Amino acid sequence: CASSPGLAGGLNEQFF. J is TRBJ2-1 and V is TRBV4-2; 14 bases map to TRBD2. V shed 4 bases, J shed 6 bases, and the junction held 5 bases outside the gene matches. Germline assignment: CDR1 LGHNA and CDR2 YNFKEQ. The CDR3 covers 16 residues.